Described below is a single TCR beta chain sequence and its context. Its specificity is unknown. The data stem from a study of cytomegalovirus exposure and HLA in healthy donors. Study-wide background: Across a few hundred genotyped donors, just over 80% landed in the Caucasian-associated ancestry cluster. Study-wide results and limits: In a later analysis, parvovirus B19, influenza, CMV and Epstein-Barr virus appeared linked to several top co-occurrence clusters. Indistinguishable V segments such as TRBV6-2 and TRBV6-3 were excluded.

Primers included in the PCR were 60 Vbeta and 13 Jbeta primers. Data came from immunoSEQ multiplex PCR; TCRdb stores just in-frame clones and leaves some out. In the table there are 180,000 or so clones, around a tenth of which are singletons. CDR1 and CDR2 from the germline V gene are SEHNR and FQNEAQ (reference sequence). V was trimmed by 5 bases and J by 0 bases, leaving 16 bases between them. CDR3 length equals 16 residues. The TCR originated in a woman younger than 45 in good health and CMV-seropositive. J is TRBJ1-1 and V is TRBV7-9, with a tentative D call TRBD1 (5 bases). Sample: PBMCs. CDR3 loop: CASSLRGDLMNTEAFF. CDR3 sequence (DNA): TGTGCCAGCAGCCTCCGGGGGGACCTCATGAACACTGAAGCTTTCTTT.